The sequence of this T cell receptor (beta chain) was determined in a study of vaccination and CD4 T cells after COVID-19. Study-level information: Sampling that followed vaccination took place a median approximately 72 days after dose two, within a range of 14 to 241.

Treatment given: approximately nine-day PBMC culture with coronavirus spike peptide pools or control peptides (ViraFEST assay). ViraFEST relied on peptide pools to expand antigen-specific T cells; the TCRs were sequenced afterward. With approximately 10 ug/ml peptide pools and around 9 IU/ml IL-2, PBMCs were cultured at a few million per well. Once obtained from cultured CD4+ T cells, the DNA was sequenced using the Oncomine TCR Beta short-read assay. Genomic DNA was isolated from CD4+ T cells that had been cultured. MiXCR, applied by TCRdb to the PCR reads, yields one record per CDR3 protein. Of around 10,000 distinct CDR3 sequences in the sample, around a third are singletons; the top ten hold 30%. Looked up from germline, CDR1 is MRHNA and CDR2 is SNTAGT. The CDR3 consists of 14 residues. Trimming stripped 3 bases from V and 3 bases from J, with 6 bases between. In the case of this clonotype: Its antigen is unidentified.

The material sequenced was cultured CD4+ T cells from blood. The sequence came from a human donor with COVID-19. The chain is built from TRBV6-4 and TRBJ1-6, with D hard to call. CDR3 coding DNA: TGTGCCAGCAGTGAGCTCAGCTATAATTCACCCCTCCACTTT. It yields the protein CASSELSYNSPLHF.